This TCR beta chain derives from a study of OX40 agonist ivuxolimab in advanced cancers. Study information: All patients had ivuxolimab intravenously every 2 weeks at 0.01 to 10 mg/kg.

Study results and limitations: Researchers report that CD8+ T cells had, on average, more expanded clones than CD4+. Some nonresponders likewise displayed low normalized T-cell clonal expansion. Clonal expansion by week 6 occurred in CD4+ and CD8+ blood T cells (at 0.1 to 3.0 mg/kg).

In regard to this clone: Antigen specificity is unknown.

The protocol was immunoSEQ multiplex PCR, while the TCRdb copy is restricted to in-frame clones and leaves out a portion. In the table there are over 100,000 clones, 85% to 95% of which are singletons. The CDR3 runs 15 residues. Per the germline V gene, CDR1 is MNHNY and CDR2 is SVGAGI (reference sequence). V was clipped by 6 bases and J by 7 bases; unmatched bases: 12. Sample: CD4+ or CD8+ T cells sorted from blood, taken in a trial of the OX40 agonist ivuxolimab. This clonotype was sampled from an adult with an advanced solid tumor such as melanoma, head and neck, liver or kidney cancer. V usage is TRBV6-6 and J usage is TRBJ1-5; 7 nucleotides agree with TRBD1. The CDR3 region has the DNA TGTGCCAGCAGCCCCGACAGGGAGATGAGGCAGCCCCAGCATTTT. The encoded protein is CASSPDREMRQPQHF.